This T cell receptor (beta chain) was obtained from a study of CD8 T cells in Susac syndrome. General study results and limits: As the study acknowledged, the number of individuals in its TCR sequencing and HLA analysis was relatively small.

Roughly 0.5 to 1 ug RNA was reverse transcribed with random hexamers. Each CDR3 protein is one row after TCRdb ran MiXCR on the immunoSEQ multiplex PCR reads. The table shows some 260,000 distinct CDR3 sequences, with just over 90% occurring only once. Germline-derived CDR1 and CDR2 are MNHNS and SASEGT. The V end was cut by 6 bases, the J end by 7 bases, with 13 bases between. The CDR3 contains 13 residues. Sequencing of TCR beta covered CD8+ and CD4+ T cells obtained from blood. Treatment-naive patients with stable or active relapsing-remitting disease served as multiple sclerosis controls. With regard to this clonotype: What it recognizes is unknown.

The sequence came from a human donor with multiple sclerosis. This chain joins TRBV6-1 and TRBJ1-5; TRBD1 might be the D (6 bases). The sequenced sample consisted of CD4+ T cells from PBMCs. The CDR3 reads CASSHNREQPQHF. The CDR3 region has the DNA TGTGCCAGCAGCCACAACAGGGAACAGCCCCAGCATTTT.